This TCR beta chain originates from a study of cytomegalovirus exposure and HLA in healthy donors. Study in general: In a later analysis, the 120 or so validation repertoires were reported to have used the same platform as the approximately 700 first-cohort repertoires. Points from the study as a whole: Testing in vitro showed a few CMV-associated chains specific for CMV antigens. Both high specificity and high sensitivity reportedly marked the classifier's diagnosis of cytomegalovirus status. There were around 160 TCR beta chains listed as cytomegalovirus-associated.

Germline CDR1 and CDR2: LNHDA and SQIVND (reference sequence). V trimming: 5 bases; J trimming: 9 bases; junction bases outside the gene matches: 8. This CDR3 spans 16 amino acids. Regarding this clone: Its antigen is unidentified.

Method: immunoSEQ multiplex PCR; TCRdb's copy keeps in-frame clones and lacks some. Among some 110,000 clones listed, approximately 85% were seen once. Sequencing used PBMCs. The chain is built from TRBV19 and TRBJ2-1; TRBD2 matches at 15 bases. This clonotype was obtained from a man younger than 30 in good health and CMV-seronegative. Written as DNA, the CDR3 is TGTGCCAGTAGTCCACGGACTAGCGGGAGGGCCGTTGAGCAGTTCTTC. It codes for CASSPRTSGRAVEQFF.